This T cell receptor beta chain was captured by sequencing in a study of control samples from healthy donors and cancer patients (dated by TCRdb to 2019 to 2021). The germline V gene (reference sequence) yields SGHNT for CDR1 and YYREEE for CDR2. Clipping removes 4 bases from V and 0 bases from J, with 10 as the unmatched junction base count. The CDR3 starts with the cysteine, ends with the phenylalanine, and has 17 residues. Left in the record is the CDR3 DNA by itself, 51 bases read in frame from the first base. The library was made by the immunoSEQ multiplex PCR assay. What TCRdb holds here is the immuneACCESS table cut down to in-frame rearrangements. Part of the clones is not present; checked against another copy, under half of the missing clones reflect an unresolved V gene, and the others are unexplained. The sample table contains 150,000 to 200,000 clones; only one count was recorded for 90% to 95% of them. Around 9.3% of the sample comes from the top ten.

The table lists this clone with a count of one. Which antigen it targets is not known. It has no much larger one-base neighbor in the sample; base qualities were not kept. The TCR sequence derives from a middle-aged woman in good health. The source material was blood. The chain is encoded by TRBV5-4 joined to TRBJ1-2, with 9 bases in between that match TRBD1. The DNA sequence reads TGTGCCAGCAGCCTGACCCCGGGACAGGGATCTAACTATGGCTACACCTTC. This translates into CASSLTPGQGSNYGYTF. The CDR3 plus the reference TRBV5-4 and TRBJ1-2 genes for the other parts give the full variable domain: ETGVTQSPTHLIKTRGQQVTLRCSSQSGHNTVSWYQQALGQGPQFIFQYYREEENGRGNFPPRFSGLQFPNYSSELNVNALELDDSALYLCASSLTPGQGSNYGYTFGSGTRLTVV.